What follows describes a single T cell receptor (beta chain). No antigen is known for it. With 60 Vbeta and 13 Jbeta primers, the PCR was carried out. Profiling relied on immunoSEQ multiplex PCR, and the TCRdb table lists in-frame clones only, not all of them. The ten most abundant clones cover almost 0.75% of a sample with 150,000 to 200,000 clones. This CDR3 region has 12 residues. Germline-derived CDR1 and CDR2 are MNHEY and SMNVEV (reference sequence). V dropped 5 bases and J dropped 3 bases, with 8 bases sitting between them. This sample was included in a study of cytomegalovirus exposure and HLA in healthy donors. Study-wide points: Excluded: some indistinguishable V segments such as TRBV6-2 and TRBV6-3. Associated with cytomegalovirus, according to the listing, were 150 to 200 TCR beta chains. A later analysis linked a missense DCLRE1C variant to TCR beta V- and J-gene trimming. The dataset shows that most TCR sequences were rare, while some public TCRs occurred in many donors.

The rearrangement uses TRBV27 and TRBJ2-7, with unresolved D. The source material was PBMCs. This TCR derives from a boy younger than 18 in good health and CMV-seronegative. DNA for the CDR3: TGTGCCAGCAGTCCCAACGGCTACGAGCAGTACTTC. Its protein product is CASSPNGYEQYF.